The clone carrying this TCR beta chain showed up just once. A second PCR, run for roughly 6 to 11 cycles, used a sample-barcoded 5' primer plus a J-beta primer mix. In TCRdb, the 5' RACE reads were re-called with MiXCR into one record per CDR3 protein. Of about 800,000 distinct CDR3 sequences listed, approximately 25% are singletons. The sample is drawn from a study of blood T cells in healthy people across ages. The CDR3 consists of 13 residues. V dropped 2 bases and J dropped 7 bases, with 10 bases sitting between them. Per the germline V gene, CDR1 is MNHEY and CDR2 is SMNVEV (reference sequence). Each donor had 8 to 10 milliliters of peripheral blood drawn. The same sample was also used in a study of T cells of mothers and their children. This second report adds: Donation came from a few healthy Caucasian mothers together with their six children.

Sequencing used blood. This clonotype was obtained from a boy younger than 18 in good health. The V and J genes are TRBV27 and TRBJ2-3, with D possibly being TRBD1 (5 bases). This CDR3 reads CASSLGAPNTQYF. The CDR3 region has the DNA TGTGCCAGCAGTTTAGGGGCTCCGAATACGCAGTATTTT.